Detailed here is one T cell receptor (beta chain). Germline V lookup: CDR1 MNHEY, CDR2 SVGEGT. The CDR3 contains 18 residues. The ends were cut back, 6 bases at V and 8 bases at J, with 29 bases in the middle. These data are taken from a study of blood T cell repertoires in COVID-19. Study background: Material from acute and convalescent COVID-19 was sourced from the United States, Italy and Spain.

In the authors' workflow: Using reference gene primer amplification, nucleated cell counts were estimated. Using immunoSEQ multiplex PCR, the repertoire was profiled, and TCRdb retains in-frame clones only, with some absent. V, J and clone size are those of that table, while D and trimming were read from the DNA. The sample contains about 130,000 clones, about four fifths of which appear only once. The clonotype was recovered from a woman in her 70s with COVID-19, enrolled during active disease. The specimen sequenced was peripheral blood. The chain carries TRBV6-2 or TRBV6-3 and TRBJ2-1, with D perhaps matching TRBD2 (5 bases). The CDR3 here is CASSPNIASLAKLDEQFF. The DNA of the CDR3 is TGTGCCAGCAGCCCTAATATAGCGTCTCTAGCCAAGTTGGATGAGCAGTTCTTC.